A single sample is the source of the 17 T cell receptor beta chains below, sequenced in a study of T cells in Graves' hyperthyroidism and ophthalmopathy. Amplification of TCR beta CDR3 regions was performed using RNA transcripts as template. The HTBI primer set served for first-round RT-PCR of the TCR CDR3. MiXCR was run by TCRdb on the multiplex PCR reads, yielding one entry per CDR3 protein. The repertoire includes 560,000 or so distinct CDR3 sequences, 46% of them detected once, and roughly 8.2% sits in the top ten. The sequencing input was peripheral blood or thyroid tissue (not recorded which). These receptor sequences come from a woman under 30 with Graves' hyperthyroidism.

V and J are TRBV9 and TRBJ2-2, with 8 bases lining up with TRBD1. Germline CDR1 reads SGDLS; CDR2 reads YYNGEE. Trimming at V came to 3 bases and at J to 3 bases, leaving 13 bases not matched to a gene. There are 18 residues in the CDR3. The CDR3 nucleotides read TGTGCCAGCAGCGGGAGCTGGGGGACAGGATCTTACACCGGGGAGCTGTTTTTT. Its translation: CASSGSWGTGSYTGELFF. The complete variable domain, with remaining parts taken from reference TRBV9 and TRBJ2-2, reads DSGVTQTPKHLITATGQRVTLRCSPRSGDLSVYWYQQSLDQGLQFLIQYYNGEERAKGNILERFSAQQFPDLHSELNLSSLELGDSALYFCASSGSWGTGSYTGELFFGEGSRLTVL.

This clonotype appeared many times. This chain connects TRBV2 to TRBJ2-5, with 9 bases that match TRBD2. Germline V gives CDR1 SNHLY, CDR2 FYNNEI. V shed 6 bases and J 1 base; nucleotides not matched to a gene: 6. CDR3 length: 15 amino acids. CDR3 in amino acids: CASRRGREGQETQYF. The CDR3, as DNA: TGTGCCAGCAGACGCGGGCGGGAGGGCCAAGAGACCCAGTACTTC.

This clonotype was counted between two and nine times. The rearrangement joins TRBV7-2 to TRBJ1-3; D is ambiguous. Trimming took off 1 base at V and 4 bases at J, with 11 bases between the two ends. The CDR3 has 15 amino acids. Germline lookup yields CDR1 SGHTA and CDR2 FQGNSA. The CDR3 DNA follows: TGTGCCAGCAGCTTAGTTTCCGGGCCAGGAAACACCATATATTTT. Translated: CASSLVSGPGNTIYF.

This clonotype has at least ten counts. The genes are TRBV15 and TRBJ1-2; no firm D call. V was cut by 0 bases and J by 4 bases, with 12 bases left in between. Germline V gives CDR1 LNHNV, CDR2 YYDKDF (reference sequence). The CDR3 loop spans 15 amino acids. CDR3 nucleotides: TGTGCCACCAGCAGAGATCCAGGCCTCCCCTATGGCTACACCTTC. As protein: CATSRDPGLPYGYTF. The whole variable domain, remainder taken from reference TRBV15 and TRBJ1-2, is DAMVIQNPRYQVTQFGKPVTLSCSQTLNHNVMYWYQQKSSQAPKLLFHYYDKDFNNEADTPDNFQSRRPNTSFCFLDIRSPGLGDTAMYLCATSRDPGLPYGYTFGSGTRLTVV.

As regards this clonotype: Sequence at one end of the junction differs from germline and may be a read error. V and J are TRBV25-1 and TRBJ1-3, with a tentative D call TRBD1 (6 bases). Germline lookup yields CDR1 MGHDK and CDR2 SYGVNS. The CDR3 totals 14 residues. CDR3 residues: CASSNRADGNTVYF. The CDR3, as DNA: TGTGCCAGCTCAAACAGGGCTGATGGAAACACCGTATATTTT.

The V and J genes are TRBV7-2 and TRBJ2-7; D remains unclear. This CDR3 has 12 amino acids. With 5 bases removed from V and 0 bases from J, the gap between germline ends came to 5 bases. CDR1 is SGHTA, CDR2 FQGNSA, per germline. CDR3 amino acids: CASSGPSYEQYF. The CDR3 DNA sequence: TGTGCCAGCAGCGGACCCTCCTACGAGCAGTACTTC.

Remarks on this clonotype: A read error may be the cause here, since a much bigger clone is one base away. No DNA is shown, since the ends of the CDR3 on it are uncertain; the CDR3 is the one TCRdb lists. The rearrangement links TRBV20-1 to TRBJ1-2. Per germline, CDR1 DFQATT and CDR2 SNEGSKA (reference sequence). The CDR3 sequence runs 12 residues, both termini included. The CDR3 is CSGTDGNYGCTF.

The chain joins TRBV10-3 to TRBJ2-5; no clear D. This CDR3 comprises 11 residues. Looked up from germline, CDR1 is ENHRY and CDR2 is SYGVKD. V shed 6 bases and J shed 5 bases, with 7 bases lying between them. Here the CDR3 DNA reads TGTGCCATCAGCCAAGATGAGACCCAGTACTTC. Translation: CAISQDETQYF.

The gene calls are TRBV5-1 and TRBJ2-7; 12 bases agree with TRBD2. This CDR3 comprises 16 residues. CDR1 is SGHRS and CDR2 is YFSETQ in the germline V gene. V dropped 4 bases and J dropped 4; count of bases not matched to a gene: 9. Here the CDR3 reads CASSPVTSGGRYEQYF. The CDR3 bases are TGCGCCAGCAGCCCGGTGACTAGCGGGGGTCGATACGAGCAGTACTTC.

The chain combines TRBV7-9 with TRBJ1-2; D is ambiguous. Germline V gene sequence: CDR1 SEHNR, CDR2 FQNEAQ (reference sequence). This CDR3 is 13 amino acids long. V lost 5 bases and J lost 4, with 11 bases in between. The CDR3 DNA reads TGTGCCAGCAGCCTCGACACGGCCTATGGCTACACCTTC. This codes for CASSLDTAYGYTF.

The chain couples TRBV2 to TRBJ1-3; no clear D gene. The CDR3 runs to 12 residues. The germline CDR1 and CDR2 sequences are SNHLY and FYNNEI. Trimming took 8 bases from V and 4 from J, leaving 9 bases between them. As DNA, the CDR3 is TGTGCCAGCCGTGCGTCGGGAAACACCATATATTTT. Protein sequence: CASRASGNTIYF.

This clonotype was counted between two and nine times. The chain carries TRBV9 and TRBJ1-3; D ambiguous. V was pared by 4 bases and J by 7 bases, with 12 bases between. The germline gives CDR1 SGDLS, CDR2 YYNGEE. The CDR3 has 13 amino acids. The CDR3 region is CASSPEDGNTIYF. The CDR3 DNA reads TGTGCCAGCAGCCCCGAGGATGGGAACACCATATATTTT.

This clonotype was picked up many times. This chain uses TRBV24-1 with TRBJ2-5, with D maybe TRBD2 (6 bases). CDR3 size: 16 residues. Trimming stripped 3 bases from V and 1 base from J, with 14 bases between. CDR1 and CDR2 (germline): KGHDR, SFDVKD. The CDR3 loop is CATSDPAGGFQETQYF. In DNA, the CDR3 is TGTGCCACCAGTGATCCTGCTGGGGGGTTCCAAGAGACCCAGTACTTC.

The chain employs TRBV2 and TRBJ1-2; TRBD1 aligns across 12 bases. V lost 5 bases to trimming and J lost 0 bases; unmatched junction nucleotides: 4. The CDR3 has 16 residues. Per the germline V gene, CDR1 is SNHLY and CDR2 is FYNNEI. DNA for the CDR3: TGTGCCAGCAGTTGGGACAGGGGGCTGGCTAACTATGGCTACACCTTC. Amino acids: CASSWDRGLANYGYTF.

The chain's CDR3 is CASSLYRANQPQHF. CDR3 sequence (DNA): TGTGCCAGCAGCTTGTACAGGGCGAATCAGCCCCAGCATTTT. The J gene is TRBJ1-5, the V gene TRBV5-5, with D possibly being TRBD1 (6 bases). In germline, CDR1 is SGHKS, CDR2 YYEKEE (reference sequence). CDR3 size: 14 residues. The V end lost 1 base, the J end lost 4 bases, and 9 bases lay between the germline ends. The entire variable domain, with the rest obtained from reference TRBV5-5 and TRBJ1-5, is as follows: DAGVTQSPTHLIKTRGQQVTLRCSPISGHKSVSWYQQVLGQGPQFIFQYYEKEERGRGNFPDRFSARQFPNYSSELNVNALLLGDSALYLCASSLYRANQPQHFGDGTRLSIL.

There are a few counts of this clonotype. The V gene is TRBV5-1, the J gene TRBJ1-6; D may be TRBD1 (6 bases). The length of the CDR3 is 15 residues. Germline assignment: CDR1 SGHRS and CDR2 YFSETQ. V lost 2 bases, J lost 6 bases, and 12 bases lay in between. The CDR3: CASSFQSGVNSPLHF. As DNA, the CDR3 is TGCGCCAGCAGCTTTCAGTCAGGGGTTAATTCACCCCTCCACTTT.

The chain uses TRBV5-1 and TRBJ1-1; D is ambiguous. The CDR3 covers 13 residues. V dropped 8 bases and J dropped 2 bases, with 13 bases sitting between them. Germline V gene data show CDR1 as SGHRS and CDR2 as YFSETQ. The CDR3: CASSYQTNTEAFF. As DNA, the CDR3 is TGCGCCAGTTCTTATCAGACCAACACTGAAGCTTTCTTT.